This T cell receptor (beta chain) was recorded in a study of blood T cells in healthy people across ages. Study-wide findings and caveats: Roughly linear declines in TCR beta diversity per million T cells occurred with age.

Combining a sample-barcoded 5' primer with a J-beta primer mix, a second PCR ran for about 6 to 11 cycles. TCRdb re-called the 5' RACE reads with MiXCR, one entry per CDR3 protein. The data show about a million distinct CDR3 sequences, with just over 50% seen just once and about a fifth held by the top ten. Each donor supplied 8 to 10 milliliters of peripheral blood. Each sample yielded at least 6 micrograms of PBMC total RNA. As for this clonotype: What it recognizes is unknown.

The length of the CDR3 is 15 residues. Per germline, CDR1 SNHLY and CDR2 FYNNEI. V was shortened by 2 bases and J by 2 bases, with 12 bases between the two germline ends. This chain joins TRBV2 and TRBJ2-5, with a possible D match to TRBD2 (6 bases). This receptor was obtained from a woman aged 55-69 years in good health. The specimen was blood. The CDR3 loop reads CASSEWAGRQETQYF. The DNA of the CDR3 is TGTGCCAGCAGTGAATGGGCAGGGAGGCAAGAGACCCAGTACTTC. The variable domain in full, completed from reference TRBV2 and TRBJ2-5, reads EPEVTQTPSHQVTQMGQEVILRCVPISNHLYFYWYRQILGQKVEFLVSFYNNEISEKSEIFDDQFSVERPDGSNFTLKIRSTKLEDSAMYFCASSEWAGRQETQYFGPGTRLLVL.